This entry is about one T cell receptor beta chain. Its antigen is still unknown. This sample is drawn from a study of long-term antiretroviral therapy in people with HIV. General observations from the study: Blood dates from about 2003 to 2017, possibly under older ART regimens.

Assay version v3.0 of immunoSEQ was used, and it was run at survey level. Only in-frame clones appear in the TCRdb table, and some are missing; sequencing was by immunoSEQ multiplex PCR. Here the sample spans about 33,000 clones, 78% being singletons. Treatment locations for all participants with HIV were in the United States. With 5 bases removed from V and 5 bases from J, the gap between germline ends came to 20 bases. In germline, CDR1 is SGHRS, CDR2 YFSETQ. CDR3 size: 15 residues. The clonotype comes from a woman in her forties or fifties with HIV. The input for sequencing was unsorted PBMCs, taken 3.1 years after starting antiretroviral therapy. The gene calls are TRBV5-1 and TRBJ2-7; D ambiguous. The CDR3 loop reads CASSPLPGLLDEQYV. The DNA of the CDR3 is TGCGCCAGCAGTCCTCTACCGGGCCTCCTTGACGAGCAGTACGTC.